This TCR beta chain came from a study of cytomegalovirus exposure and HLA in healthy donors. The PCR was carried out with 60 Vbeta primers and 13 Jbeta primers. Assay: immunoSEQ multiplex PCR; the TCRdb copy retains only in-frame clones and omits some. The profile covers 82,000 or so clones, with around 76% appearing a single time and roughly 6.2% taken by the ten largest. The CDR3 covers 14 residues. Germline lookup yields CDR1 WSHSY and CDR2 SAAADI. Trimming left V 3 bases short and J 1 base short, with 9 bases between. Study-wide results and caveats: An analysis done earlier found most TCR beta V segments productive about 90% or about 30% of the time. The study put 150 to 200 TCR beta chains on its list as cytomegalovirus-associated.

A note on this clone: Its antigen is not identified.

V and J are TRBV10-2 and TRBJ1-1; the D gene is possibly TRBD1 (5 bases). The sequence was collected from a woman between 45 and 60 years old in good health and CMV-seropositive. Specimen: PBMCs. CDR3 residues: CASSDWGGNTEAFF. CDR3 nucleotide sequence: TGCGCCAGCAGTGACTGGGGCGGGAACACTGAAGCTTTCTTT.